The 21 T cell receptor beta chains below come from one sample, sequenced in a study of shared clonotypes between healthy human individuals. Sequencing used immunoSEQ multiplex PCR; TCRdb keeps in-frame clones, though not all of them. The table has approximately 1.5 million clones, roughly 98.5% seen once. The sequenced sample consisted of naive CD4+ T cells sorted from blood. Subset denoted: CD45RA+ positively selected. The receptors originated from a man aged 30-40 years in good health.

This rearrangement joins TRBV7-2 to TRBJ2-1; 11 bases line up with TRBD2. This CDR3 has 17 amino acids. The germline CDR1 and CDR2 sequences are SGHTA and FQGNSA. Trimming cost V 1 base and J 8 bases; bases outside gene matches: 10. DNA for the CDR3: TGTGCCAGCAGCTTAGGGGTTAGCGGGAGGGCCCTCCATGAGCAGTTCTTC. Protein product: CASSLGVSGRALHEQFF.

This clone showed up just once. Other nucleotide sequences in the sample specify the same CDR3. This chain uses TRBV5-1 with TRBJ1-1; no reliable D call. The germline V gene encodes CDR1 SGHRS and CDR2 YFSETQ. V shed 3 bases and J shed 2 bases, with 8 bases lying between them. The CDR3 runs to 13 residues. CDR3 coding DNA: TGCGCCAGCAGCTCCGACCCAAACACTGAAGCTTTCTTT. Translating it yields CASSSDPNTEAFF.

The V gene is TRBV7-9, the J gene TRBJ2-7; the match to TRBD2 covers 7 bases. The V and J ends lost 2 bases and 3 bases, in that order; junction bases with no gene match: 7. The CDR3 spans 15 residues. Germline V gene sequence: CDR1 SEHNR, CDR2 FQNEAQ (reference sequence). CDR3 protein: CASSLKAGVDYEQYF. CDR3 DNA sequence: TGTGCCAGCAGCTTAAAGGCGGGAGTCGACTACGAGCAGTACTTC.

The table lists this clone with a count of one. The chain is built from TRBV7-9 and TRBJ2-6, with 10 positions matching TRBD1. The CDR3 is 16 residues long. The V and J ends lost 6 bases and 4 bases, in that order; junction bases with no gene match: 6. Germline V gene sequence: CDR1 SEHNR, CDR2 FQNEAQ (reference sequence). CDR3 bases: TGTGCCAGCAGTTTGGGACAGGGGTCCGGGGCCAACGTCCTGACTTTC. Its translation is CASSLGQGSGANVLTF. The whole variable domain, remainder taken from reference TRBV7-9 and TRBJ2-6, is DTGVSQNPRHKITKRGQNVTFRCDPISEHNRLYWYRQTLGQGPEFLTYFQNEAQLEKSRLLSDRFSAERPKGSFSTLEIQRTEQGDSAMYLCASSLGQGSGANVLTFGAGSRLTVL.

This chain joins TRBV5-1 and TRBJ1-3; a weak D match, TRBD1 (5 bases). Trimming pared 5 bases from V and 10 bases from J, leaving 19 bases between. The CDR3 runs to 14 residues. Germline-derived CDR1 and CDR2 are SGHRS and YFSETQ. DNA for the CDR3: TGCGCCAGCAGAAGGGAGGGGATGATCGGTACCATATATTTT. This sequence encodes CASRREGMIGTIYF.

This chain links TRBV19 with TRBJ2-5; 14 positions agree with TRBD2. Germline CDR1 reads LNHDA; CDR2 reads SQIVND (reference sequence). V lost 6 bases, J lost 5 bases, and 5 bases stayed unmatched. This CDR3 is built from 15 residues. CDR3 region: CASRGLAGVTETQYF. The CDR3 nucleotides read TGTGCCAGTAGGGGACTAGCGGGAGTCACGGAGACCCAGTACTTC.

This chain's CDR3 is CASSEGGFEDDTQYF. The CDR3, as DNA: TGTGCCAGCAGTGAGGGAGGGTTTGAGGATGATACGCAGTATTTT. The chain recombines TRBV28 with TRBJ2-3; TRBD2 agrees at 7 bases. V was clipped by 5 bases and J by 6 bases; unmatched bases: 11. This CDR3 has 15 residues. The germline gives CDR1 MDHEN, CDR2 SYDVKM.

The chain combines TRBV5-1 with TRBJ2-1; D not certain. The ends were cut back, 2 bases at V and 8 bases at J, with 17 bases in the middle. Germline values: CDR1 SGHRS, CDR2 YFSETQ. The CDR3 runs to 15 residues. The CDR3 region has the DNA TGCGCCAGCAGCTTTGTGGCGAAAACGGTGGATGAGCAGTTCTTC. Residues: CASSFVAKTVDEQFF.

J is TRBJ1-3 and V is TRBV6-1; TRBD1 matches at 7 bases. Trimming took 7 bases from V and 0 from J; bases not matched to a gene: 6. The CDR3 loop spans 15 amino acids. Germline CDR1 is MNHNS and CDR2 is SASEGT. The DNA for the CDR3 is TGTGCCAGCAACAGGGGCGCCATCTCTGGAAACACCATATATTTT. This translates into CASNRGAISGNTIYF.

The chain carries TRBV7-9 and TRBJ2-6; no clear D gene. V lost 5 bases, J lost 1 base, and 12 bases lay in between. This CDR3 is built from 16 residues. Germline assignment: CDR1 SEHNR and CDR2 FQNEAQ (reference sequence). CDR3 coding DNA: TGTGCCAGCAGCCACTACGCAGGATCTGGGGCCAACGTCCTGACTTTC. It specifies CASSHYAGSGANVLTF. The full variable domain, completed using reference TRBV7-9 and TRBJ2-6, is DTGVSQNPRHKITKRGQNVTFRCDPISEHNRLYWYRQTLGQGPEFLTYFQNEAQLEKSRLLSDRFSAERPKGSFSTLEIQRTEQGDSAMYLCASSHYAGSGANVLTFGAGSRLTVL.

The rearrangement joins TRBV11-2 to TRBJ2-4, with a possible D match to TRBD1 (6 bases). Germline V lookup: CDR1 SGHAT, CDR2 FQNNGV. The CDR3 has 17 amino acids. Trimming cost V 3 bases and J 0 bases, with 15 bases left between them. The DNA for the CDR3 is TGTGCCAGCAGCTTTACAGGGTTACGAATAGCCAAAAACATTCAGTACTTC. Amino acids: CASSFTGLRIAKNIQYF.

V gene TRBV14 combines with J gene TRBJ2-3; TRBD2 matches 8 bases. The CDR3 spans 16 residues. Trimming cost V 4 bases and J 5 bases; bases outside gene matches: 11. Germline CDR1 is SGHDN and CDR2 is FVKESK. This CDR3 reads CASSPPGLAPLDTQYF. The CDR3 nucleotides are TGTGCCAGCAGCCCACCCGGACTAGCTCCACTAGATACGCAGTATTTT.

In DNA, the CDR3 is TGTGCCAGCAGCTACGTGGGCGGTAGGACAGATACGCAGTATTTT. Residues: CASSYVGGRTDTQYF. The V call is TRBV11-2, the J call TRBJ2-3; D unresolved. Per germline, CDR1 SGHAT and CDR2 FQNNGV. V lost 4 bases and J 3 bases, leaving 14 bases between the germline ends. This CDR3 region has 15 residues.

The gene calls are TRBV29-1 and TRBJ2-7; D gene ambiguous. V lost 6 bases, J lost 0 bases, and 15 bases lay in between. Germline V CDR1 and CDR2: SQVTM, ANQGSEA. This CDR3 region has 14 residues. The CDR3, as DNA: TGCAGCGTCGCCCGGCTCAATCCCTCCTACGAGCAGTACTTC. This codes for CSVARLNPSYEQYF.

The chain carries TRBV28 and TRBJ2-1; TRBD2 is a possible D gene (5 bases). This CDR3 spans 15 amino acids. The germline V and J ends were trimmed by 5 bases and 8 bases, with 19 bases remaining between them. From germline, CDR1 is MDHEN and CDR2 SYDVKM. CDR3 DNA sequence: TGTGCCAGCAGTCCGCCCGGGTGGGAGCGCCATGAGCAGTTCTTC. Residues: CASSPPGWERHEQFF.

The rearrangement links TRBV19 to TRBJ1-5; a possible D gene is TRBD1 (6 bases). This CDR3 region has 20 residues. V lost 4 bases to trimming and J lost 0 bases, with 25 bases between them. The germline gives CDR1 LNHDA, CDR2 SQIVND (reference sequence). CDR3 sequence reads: CASSTARRGSNTYSNQPQHF. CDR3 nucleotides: TGTGCCAGTAGTACCGCCCGCAGGGGAAGCAATACATATAGCAATCAGCCCCAGCATTTT.

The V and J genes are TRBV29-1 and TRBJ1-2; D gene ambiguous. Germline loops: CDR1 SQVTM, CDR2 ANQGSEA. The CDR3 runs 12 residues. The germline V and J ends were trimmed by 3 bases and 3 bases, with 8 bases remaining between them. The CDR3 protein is CSVDEGDYGYTF. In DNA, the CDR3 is TGCAGCGTTGACGAGGGAGACTATGGCTACACCTTC.

CDR3 DNA: TGTGCCATCTCTCCGGAAGCTGCTGGGGCCAACGTCCTGACTTTC. It codes for CAISPEAAGANVLTF. V is TRBV2 and J is TRBJ2-6; unclear D gene. CDR3 size: 15 residues. CDR1 is SNHLY, CDR2 FYNNEI, per germline. V lost 10 bases to trimming and J lost 2 bases, with 15 bases between them.

The CDR3 is CASSLERFQGGSYEQYF. DNA for the CDR3: TGTGCCAGCAGCTTAGAACGTTTTCAGGGAGGATCCTACGAGCAGTACTTC. This rearrangement joins TRBV11-2 to TRBJ2-7; D perhaps matches TRBD2 (6 bases). The CDR3 is 17 amino acids. V shed 0 bases and J shed 1 base, with 16 bases lying between them. Germline CDR1 and CDR2: SGHAT and FQNNGV.

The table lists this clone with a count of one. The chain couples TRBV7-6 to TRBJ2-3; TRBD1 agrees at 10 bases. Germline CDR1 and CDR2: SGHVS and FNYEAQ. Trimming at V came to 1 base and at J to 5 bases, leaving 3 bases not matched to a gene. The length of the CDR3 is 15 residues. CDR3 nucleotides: TGTGCCAGCAGCTTAGGGACAGGGGGAGGAGATACGCAGTATTTT. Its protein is CASSLGTGGGDTQYF.

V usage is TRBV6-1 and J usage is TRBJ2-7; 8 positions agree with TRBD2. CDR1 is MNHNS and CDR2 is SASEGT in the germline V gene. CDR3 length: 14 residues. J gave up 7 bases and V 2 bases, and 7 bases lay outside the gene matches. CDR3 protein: CASSEFSGMGEQYF. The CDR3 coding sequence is TGTGCCAGCAGTGAATTTAGCGGGATGGGGGAGCAGTACTTC.